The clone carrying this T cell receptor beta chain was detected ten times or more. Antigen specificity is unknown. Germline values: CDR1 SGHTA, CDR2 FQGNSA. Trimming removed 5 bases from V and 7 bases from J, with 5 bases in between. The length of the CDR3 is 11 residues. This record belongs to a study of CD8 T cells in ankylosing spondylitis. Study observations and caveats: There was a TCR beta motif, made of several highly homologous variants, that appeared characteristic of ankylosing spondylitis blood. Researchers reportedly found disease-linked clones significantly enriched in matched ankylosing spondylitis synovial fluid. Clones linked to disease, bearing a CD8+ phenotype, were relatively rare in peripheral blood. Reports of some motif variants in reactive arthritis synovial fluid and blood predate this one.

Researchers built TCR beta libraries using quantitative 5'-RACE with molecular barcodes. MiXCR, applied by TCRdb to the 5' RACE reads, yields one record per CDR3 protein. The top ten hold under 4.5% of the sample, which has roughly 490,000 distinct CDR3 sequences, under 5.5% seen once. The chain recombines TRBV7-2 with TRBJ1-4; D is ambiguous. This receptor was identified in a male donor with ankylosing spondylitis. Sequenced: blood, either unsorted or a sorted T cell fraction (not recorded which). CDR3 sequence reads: CASSGSEKLFF. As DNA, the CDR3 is TGTGCCAGCAGCGGGAGTGAAAAACTGTTTTTT.